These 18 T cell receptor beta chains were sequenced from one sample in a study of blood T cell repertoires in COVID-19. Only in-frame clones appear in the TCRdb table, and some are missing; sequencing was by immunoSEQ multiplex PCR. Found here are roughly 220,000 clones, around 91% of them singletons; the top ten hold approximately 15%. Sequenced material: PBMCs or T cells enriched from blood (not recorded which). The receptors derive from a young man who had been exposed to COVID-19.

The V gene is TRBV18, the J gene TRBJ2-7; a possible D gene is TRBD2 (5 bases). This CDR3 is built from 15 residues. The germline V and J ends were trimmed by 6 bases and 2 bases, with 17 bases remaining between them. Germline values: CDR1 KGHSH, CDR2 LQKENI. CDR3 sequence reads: CASSPVEGVTYEQYF. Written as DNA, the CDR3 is TGTGCCAGCTCCCCGGTAGAGGGAGTGACCTACGAGCAGTACTTC.

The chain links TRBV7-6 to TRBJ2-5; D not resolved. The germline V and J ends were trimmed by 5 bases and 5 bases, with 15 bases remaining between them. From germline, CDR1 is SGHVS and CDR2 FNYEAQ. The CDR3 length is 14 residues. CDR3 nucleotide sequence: TGTGCCAGCAGCCAAAGCGAGCTCCAGGAGACCCAGTACTTC. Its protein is CASSQSELQETQYF.

CDR3 nucleotide sequence: TGTGCCAGCAGCTTAACGACAGGGTCTAATTCACCCCTCCACTTT. This codes for CASSLTTGSNSPLHF. The rearrangement uses TRBV13 and TRBJ1-6; 7 bases are a match to TRBD1. Germline V gene data show CDR1 as PRHDT and CDR2 as FYEKMQ (reference sequence). The CDR3 has 15 residues. V shed 2 bases and J 6 bases; nucleotides not matched to a gene: 4.

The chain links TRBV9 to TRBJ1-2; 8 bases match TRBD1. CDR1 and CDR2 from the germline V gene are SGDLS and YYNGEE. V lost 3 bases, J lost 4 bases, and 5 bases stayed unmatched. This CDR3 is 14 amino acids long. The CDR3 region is CASSAAQGAYGYTF. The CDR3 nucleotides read TGTGCCAGCAGCGCAGCTCAGGGGGCCTATGGCTACACCTTC.

The CDR3 DNA sequence: TGTGCCAGCAGCCAAGATTGGGACAGGGGATTTTCACCCCTCCACTTT. Encoded protein: CASSQDWDRGFSPLHF. The chain couples TRBV4-2 to TRBJ1-6; 10 bases map to TRBD1. The J segment lost 9 bases and the V segment lost 0 bases, leaving 5 bases of the junction unmatched. There are 16 residues in the CDR3. Germline lookup yields CDR1 LGHNA and CDR2 YNFKEQ.

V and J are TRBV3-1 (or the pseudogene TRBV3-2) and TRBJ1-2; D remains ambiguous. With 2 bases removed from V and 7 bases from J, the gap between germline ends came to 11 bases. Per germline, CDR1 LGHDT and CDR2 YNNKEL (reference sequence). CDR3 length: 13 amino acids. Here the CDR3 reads CASSQLGRGGYTF. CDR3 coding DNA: TGTGCCAGCAGCCAACTTGGACGGGGTGGCTACACCTTC.

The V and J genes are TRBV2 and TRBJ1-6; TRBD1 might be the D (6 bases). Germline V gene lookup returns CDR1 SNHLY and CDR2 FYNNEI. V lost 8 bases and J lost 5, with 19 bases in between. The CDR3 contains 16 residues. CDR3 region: CASGDPRQDHNSPLHF. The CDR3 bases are TGTGCCAGCGGGGACCCGAGACAGGACCATAATTCACCCCTCCACTTT.

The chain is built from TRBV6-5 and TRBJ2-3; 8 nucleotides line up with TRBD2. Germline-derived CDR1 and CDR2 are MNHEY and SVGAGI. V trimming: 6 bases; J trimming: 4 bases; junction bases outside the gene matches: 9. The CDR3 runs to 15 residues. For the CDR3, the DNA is TGTGCCAGCAGCCCCGGACTAGCCGCGGCAGATACGCAGTATTTT. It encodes CASSPGLAAADTQYF.

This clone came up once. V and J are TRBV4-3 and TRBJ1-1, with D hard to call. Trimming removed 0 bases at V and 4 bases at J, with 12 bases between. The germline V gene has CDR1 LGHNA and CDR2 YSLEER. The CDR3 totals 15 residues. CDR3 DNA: TGCGCCAGCAGCCAAGAACCCCGCGGAGCCACTGAAGCTTTCTTT. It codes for CASSQEPRGATEAFF.

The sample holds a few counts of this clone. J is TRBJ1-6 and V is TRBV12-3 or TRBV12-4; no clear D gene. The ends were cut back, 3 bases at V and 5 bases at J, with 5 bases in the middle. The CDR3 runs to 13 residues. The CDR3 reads CASSFTDNSPLHF. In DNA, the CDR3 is TGTGCCAGCAGTTTTACAGATAATTCACCCCTCCACTTT.

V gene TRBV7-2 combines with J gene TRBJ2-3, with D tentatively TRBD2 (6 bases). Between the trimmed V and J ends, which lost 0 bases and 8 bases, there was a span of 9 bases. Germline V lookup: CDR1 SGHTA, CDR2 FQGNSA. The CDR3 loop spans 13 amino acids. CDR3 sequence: CASSLAPRGTQYF. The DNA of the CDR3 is TGTGCCAGCAGCTTAGCCCCGCGGGGTACGCAGTATTTT. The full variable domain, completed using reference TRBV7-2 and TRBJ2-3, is GAGVSQSPSNKVTEKGKDVELRCDPISGHTALYWYRQSLGQGLEFLIYFQGNSAPDKSGLPSDRFSAERTGGSVSTLTIQRTQQEDSAVYLCASSLAPRGTQYFGPGTRLTVL.

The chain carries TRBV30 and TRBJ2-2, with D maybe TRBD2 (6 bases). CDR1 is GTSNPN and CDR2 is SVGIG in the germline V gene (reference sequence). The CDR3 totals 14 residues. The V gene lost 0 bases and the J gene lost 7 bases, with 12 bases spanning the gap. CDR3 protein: CAWSVYRRGGELFF. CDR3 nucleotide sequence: TGTGCCTGGAGTGTATACAGGAGGGGCGGGGAGCTGTTTTTT. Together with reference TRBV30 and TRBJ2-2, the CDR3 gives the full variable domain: SQTIHQWPATLVQPVGSPLSLECTVEGTSNPNLYWYRQAAGRGLQLLFYSVGIGQISSEVPQNLSASRPQDRQFILSSKKLLLSDSGFYLCAWSVYRRGGELFFGEGSRLTVL.

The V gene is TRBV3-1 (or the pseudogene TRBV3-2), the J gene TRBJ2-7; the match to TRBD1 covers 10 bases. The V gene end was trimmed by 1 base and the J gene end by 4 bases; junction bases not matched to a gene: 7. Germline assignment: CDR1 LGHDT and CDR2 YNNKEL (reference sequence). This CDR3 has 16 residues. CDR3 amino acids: CASSQGVGTGAYEQYF. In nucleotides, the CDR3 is TGTGCCAGCAGCCAAGGAGTTGGGACAGGGGCGTACGAGCAGTACTTC.

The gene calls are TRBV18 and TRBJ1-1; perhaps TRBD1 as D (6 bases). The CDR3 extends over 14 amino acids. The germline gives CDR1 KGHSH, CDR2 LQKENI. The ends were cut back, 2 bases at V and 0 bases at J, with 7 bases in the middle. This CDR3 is CASSPAGVNTEAFF. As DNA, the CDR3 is TGTGCCAGCTCACCAGCAGGGGTGAACACTGAAGCTTTCTTT.

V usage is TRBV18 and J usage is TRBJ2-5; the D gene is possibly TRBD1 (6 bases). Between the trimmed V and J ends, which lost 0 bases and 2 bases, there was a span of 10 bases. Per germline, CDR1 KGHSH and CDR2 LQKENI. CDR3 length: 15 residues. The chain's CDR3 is CASSPPGQLQETQYF. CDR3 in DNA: TGTGCCAGCTCACCACCGGGACAACTACAAGAGACCCAGTACTTC. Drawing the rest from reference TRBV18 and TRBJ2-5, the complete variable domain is NAGVMQNPRHLVRRRGQEARLRCSPMKGHSHVYWYRQLPEEGLKFMVYLQKENIIDESGMPKERFSAEFPKEGPSILRIQQVVRGDSAAYFCASSPPGQLQETQYFGPGTRLLVL.

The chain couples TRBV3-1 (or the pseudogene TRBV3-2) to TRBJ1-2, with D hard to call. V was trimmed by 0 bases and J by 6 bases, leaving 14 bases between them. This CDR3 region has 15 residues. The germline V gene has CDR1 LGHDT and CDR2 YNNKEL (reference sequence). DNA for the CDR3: TGTGCCAGCAGCCAAGAGCTGAAGATGAGGGATGGCTACACCTTC. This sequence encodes CASSQELKMRDGYTF.

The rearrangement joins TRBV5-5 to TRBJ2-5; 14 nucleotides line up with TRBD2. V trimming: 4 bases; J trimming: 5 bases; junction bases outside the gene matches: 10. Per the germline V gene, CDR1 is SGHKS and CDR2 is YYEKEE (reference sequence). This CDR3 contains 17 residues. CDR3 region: CASSPSGLAGVRETQYF. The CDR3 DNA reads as TGTGCCAGCAGCCCGTCGGGACTAGCGGGGGTCAGGGAGACCCAGTACTTC.

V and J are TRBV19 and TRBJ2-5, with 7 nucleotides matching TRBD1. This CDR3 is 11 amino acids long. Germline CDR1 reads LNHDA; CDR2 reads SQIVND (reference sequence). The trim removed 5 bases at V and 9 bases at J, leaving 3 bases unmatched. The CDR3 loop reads CASSAQGAQYF. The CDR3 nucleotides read TGTGCCAGTAGTGCCCAGGGGGCCCAGTACTTC.